This TCR beta chain originates from a study of blood T cells in healthy people across ages. This clonotype turned up a few times. A second PCR of roughly 6 to 12 cycles used a sample-barcoded 5' primer and a J-beta primer mix. Using its own MiXCR run on the 5' RACE reads, TCRdb lists one record per CDR3 protein. Of around 750,000 distinct CDR3 sequences detected, roughly 50% appear once; the ten largest clones hold approximately 41%. Trimming shortened V by 5 bases and J by 5 bases, and 10 bases separated the two germline ends. The CDR3 has 13 residues. Germline CDR1 MNHEY, CDR2 SMNVEV (reference sequence). About 10 milliliters of peripheral blood were drawn from each donor.

Sequencing was done on a sample of blood. This sequence originates from an elderly man in good health. J is TRBJ2-1 and V is TRBV27; D unclear. The CDR3 here is CASSPNWNNEQFF. CDR3 nucleotide sequence: TGTGCCAGCAGTCCCAACTGGAACAATGAGCAGTTCTTC.